A single sample is the source of the 22 T cell receptor beta chains below, sequenced in a study of PD-1 blockade in classical Hodgkin lymphoma. Generated by immunoSEQ multiplex PCR, the TCRdb table keeps only in-frame clones and is missing some. The sample yields about 85,000 clones, 80% to 95% seen once. Autologous stem cell transplantation was followed by relapse in every patient, and brentuximab vedotin exposure varied. The material sequenced was peripheral blood mononuclear cells (PBMCs), taken before the second cycle of nivolumab. The receptors were sampled from a human donor with classical Hodgkin lymphoma.

V and J are TRBV9 and TRBJ2-2, with D possibly matching TRBD2 (5 bases). Trimming took off 1 base at V and 0 bases at J, with 10 bases between the two ends. The CDR3 length is 16 residues. Germline V gives CDR1 SGDLS, CDR2 YYNGEE. In nucleotides, the CDR3 is TGTGCCAGCAGCGTAACTCCGGGATCGAACACCGGGGAGCTGTTTTTT. Translated, it gives CASSVTPGSNTGELFF.

The V call is TRBV6-6, the J call TRBJ1-2; the D gene is possibly TRBD1 (6 bases). V shed 2 bases and J shed 7 bases, with 8 bases lying between them. The CDR3 spans 12 residues. Germline loops: CDR1 MNHNY, CDR2 SVGAGI (reference sequence). CDR3 coding DNA: TGTGCCAGCAGTTACGGGGGCTTTGGCTACACCTTC. It specifies CASSYGGFGYTF.

The V call is TRBV15, the J call TRBJ2-1, with 10 bases aligning to TRBD1. Germline V gene data show CDR1 as LNHNV and CDR2 as YYDKDF (reference sequence). This CDR3 contains 15 residues. The V gene end was trimmed by 2 bases and the J gene end by 8 bases; junction bases not matched to a gene: 6. The CDR3 is CATSRLRDRGDEQFF. The CDR3, as DNA: TGTGCCACCAGCAGACTTAGGGACAGGGGCGATGAGCAGTTCTTC.

The rearrangement links TRBV4-1 to TRBJ2-7; D gene unclear. CDR3 length: 12 amino acids. The germline V gene has CDR1 MGHRA and CDR2 YSYEKL. With 3 bases removed from V and 5 bases from J, the gap between germline ends came to 8 bases. The CDR3 DNA reads as TGCGCCAGCAGCCAGGGTCGGAACGAGCAGTACTTC. Its translation is CASSQGRNEQYF.

The sample holds a few counts of this clone. The rearrangement links TRBV28 to TRBJ1-2; the D is unclear. Trimming left V 6 bases short and J 0 bases short, with 17 bases between. Germline V gene data show CDR1 as MDHEN and CDR2 as SYDVKM. The CDR3 runs to 16 residues. CDR3 loop: CASSREPERANYGYTF. The CDR3 DNA is TGTGCCAGCAGCCGAGAACCCGAGAGGGCTAACTATGGCTACACCTTC.

The V gene is TRBV12-2, the J gene TRBJ2-7; the table's D call of TRBD2 was not tested on the DNA. TRBV12-2 is recorded as a pseudogene. The CDR3 runs 13 residues. In DNA form, the CDR3 reads TGTGCAAGTCGCTTAGCAGAGCCCTACGAGCAGTACTTC. Its protein product is CASRLAEPYEQYF.

V is TRBV7-6 and J is TRBJ2-7, with no clear D. Per the germline V gene, CDR1 is SGHVS and CDR2 is FNYEAQ. The CDR3 has 13 residues. The V and J ends lost 5 bases and 3 bases respectively, with 11 bases between them. The chain's CDR3 is CASSLSTDYEQYF. For the CDR3, the DNA is TGTGCCAGCAGCCTATCCACAGACTACGAGCAGTACTTC.

The V gene is TRBV5-1, the J gene TRBJ2-2, with D uncertain. This CDR3 contains 18 residues. V lost 2 bases to trimming and J lost 5 bases, with 22 bases between them. Germline V gene sequence: CDR1 SGHRS, CDR2 YFSETQ. The CDR3 loop is CASSFGPRAKLVTGELFF. The CDR3 region has the DNA TGCGCCAGCAGCTTCGGACCTCGGGCCAAGCTAGTAACCGGGGAGCTGTTTTTT.

This rearrangement joins TRBV29-1 to TRBJ2-7; TRBD2 agrees at 7 bases. Unmatched junction bases numbered 6, after V lost 3 bases and J lost 4 bases. This CDR3 has 13 amino acids. The germline gives CDR1 SQVTM, CDR2 ANQGSEA. In nucleotides, the CDR3 is TGCAGCGTTGATTCCGCGGGAGAATACGAGCAGTACTTC. This codes for CSVDSAGEYEQYF.

CDR3 sequence: CASSFAVVGEQFF. DNA of the CDR3: TGTGCCAGCAGTTTCGCAGTCGTAGGTGAGCAGTTCTTC. The chain combines TRBV28 with TRBJ2-1; no firm D call. The germline CDR1 and CDR2 sequences are MDHEN and SYDVKM. With 3 bases removed from V and 9 bases from J, the gap between germline ends came to 12 bases. The CDR3 sequence is 13 residues long.

The rearrangement uses TRBV2 and TRBJ2-7; a possible D gene is TRBD2 (5 bases). The CDR3 totals 16 residues. The V end was cut by 3 bases, the J end by 0 bases, with 15 bases between. Germline CDR1 and CDR2: SNHLY and FYNNEI. CDR3 nucleotide sequence: TGTGCCAGCAGTGACCTTAAGGCGCGGGTCTCCTACGAGCAGTACTTC. This codes for CASSDLKARVSYEQYF.

The chain uses TRBV4-2 and TRBJ2-2, with a weak D call TRBD2 (6 bases). The CDR3 sequence is 15 residues long. Germline-derived CDR1 and CDR2 are LGHNA and YNFKEQ. Trimming removed 4 bases from V and 6 bases from J, with 15 bases in between. The CDR3 spells CASSREPLAPGELFF. CDR3 in DNA: TGTGCCAGCAGCCGAGAACCGCTAGCGCCCGGGGAGCTGTTTTTT.

This clone appeared a few times. In nucleotides, the CDR3 is TGCGCCAGCAGCCCGGGGACAACTCTCTATGGCTACACCTTC. It specifies CASSPGTTLYGYTF. This chain uses TRBV5-1 with TRBJ1-2, with D perhaps TRBD1 (6 bases). The germline CDR1 and CDR2 sequences are SGHRS and YFSETQ. The V end was cut by 4 bases, the J end by 4 bases, with 14 bases between. The CDR3 has 14 amino acids. Variable domain in full (rest from reference TRBV5-1 and TRBJ1-2): KAGVTQTPRYLIKTRGQQVTLSCSPISGHRSVSWYQQTPGQGLQFLFEYFSETQRNKGNFPGRFSGRQFSNSRSEMNVSTLELGDSALYLCASSPGTTLYGYTFGSGTRLTVV.

The chain uses TRBV29-1 and TRBJ1-4, with a tentative D call TRBD1 (6 bases). Trimming took off 3 bases at V and 7 bases at J, with 12 bases between the two ends. Germline CDR1 SQVTM, CDR2 ANQGSEA. CDR3 length equals 13 residues. As DNA, the CDR3 is TGCAGCGTTGATAGGGGGTCGGGTGAAAAACTGTTTTTT. The encoded protein is CSVDRGSGEKLFF.

This clone was seen a single time. The chain combines TRBV7-3 with TRBJ2-1; 12 bases align to TRBD1. The CDR3 is 15 residues long. V was pared by 5 bases and J by 6 bases, with 5 bases of the junction left unmatched. CDR1 SGHTA and CDR2 FQGTGA come from the germline V gene. The CDR3 sequence: CASSKGQGATNEQFF. CDR3 bases: TGTGCCAGCAGCAAGGGACAGGGGGCGACCAATGAGCAGTTCTTC.

V gene TRBV29-1 combines with J gene TRBJ1-1; possibly TRBD1 for D (5 bases). CDR1 is SQVTM, CDR2 ANQGSEA, per germline. This CDR3 is built from 13 residues. The V end lost 2 bases, the J end lost 5 bases, and 12 bases lay between the germline ends. CDR3 protein: CSVEHSGGTEAFF. CDR3 sequence (DNA): TGCAGCGTTGAACATTCCGGGGGTACTGAAGCTTTCTTT.

This clone was picked up one time. V is TRBV2 and J is TRBJ2-1; 9 positions match TRBD2. The CDR3 length is 16 residues. V was pared by 3 bases and J by 15 bases, with 18 bases of the junction left unmatched. The germline V gene encodes CDR1 SNHLY and CDR2 FYNNEI. CDR3 loop: CASSEEGLAWKSKGFF. CDR3 nucleotide sequence: TGTGCCAGCAGTGAGGAGGGACTAGCCTGGAAGTCAAAGGGGTTCTTC.

The chain has TRBV9 and TRBJ1-3; the D gene is possibly TRBD1 (5 bases). The CDR3 is 18 residues long. Germline V CDR1 and CDR2: SGDLS, YYNGEE. V was pared by 0 bases and J by 4 bases, with 20 bases between. The CDR3 loop reads CASSVGGGLMAGGNTIYF. CDR3 nucleotide sequence: TGTGCCAGCAGCGTAGGGGGCGGTTTAATGGCGGGCGGAAACACCATATATTTT.

This chain links TRBV5-4 with TRBJ1-2; D possibly corresponds to TRBD1 (6 bases). Trimming took 4 bases from V and 8 from J, leaving 15 bases between them. Germline V gene data show CDR1 as SGHNT and CDR2 as YYREEE (reference sequence). The CDR3 has 13 amino acids. CDR3 DNA sequence: TGTGCCAGCAGCCCCAGAAGGGGGGAGGGCTACACCTTC. It translates to CASSPRRGEGYTF.

This clone was seen a few times. The chain is built from TRBV4-1 and TRBJ1-1; 7 nucleotides line up with TRBD1. The CDR3 is made up of 14 amino acids. V trimming: 2 bases; J trimming: 7 bases; junction bases outside the gene matches: 7. Germline values: CDR1 MGHRA, CDR2 YSYEKL. The chain's CDR3 is CASSQTRTGFEAFF. The CDR3 nucleotides are TGCGCCAGCAGCCAAACACGGACAGGATTTGAAGCTTTCTTT.

This sequence joins TRBV28 and TRBJ2-1; 13 nucleotides align to TRBD2. Germline values: CDR1 MDHEN, CDR2 SYDVKM. With 5 bases clipped from V and 6 bases from J, the junction kept 1 base outside the gene matches. This CDR3 spans 14 amino acids. DNA of the CDR3: TGTGCCAGCAGTCGACTAGCGGGAGGCAATGAGCAGTTCTTC. This sequence encodes CASSRLAGGNEQFF.

The chain is built from TRBV19 and TRBJ1-3, with D possibly TRBD1 on 6 matching bases. Trimming pared 5 bases from V and 0 bases from J, leaving 11 bases between. The germline gives CDR1 LNHDA, CDR2 SQIVND (reference sequence). This CDR3 is built from 15 residues. This CDR3 reads CASSGDISSGNTIYF. Written as DNA, the CDR3 is TGTGCCAGTAGTGGGGACATAAGCTCTGGAAACACCATATATTTT. The variable domain in full, with the rest retrieved from reference TRBV19 and TRBJ1-3, is DGGITQSPKYLFRKEGQNVTLSCEQNLNHDAMYWYRQDPGQGLRLIYYSQIVNDFQKGDIAEGYSVSREKKESFPLTVTSAQKNPTAFYLCASSGDISSGNTIYFGEGSWLTVV.